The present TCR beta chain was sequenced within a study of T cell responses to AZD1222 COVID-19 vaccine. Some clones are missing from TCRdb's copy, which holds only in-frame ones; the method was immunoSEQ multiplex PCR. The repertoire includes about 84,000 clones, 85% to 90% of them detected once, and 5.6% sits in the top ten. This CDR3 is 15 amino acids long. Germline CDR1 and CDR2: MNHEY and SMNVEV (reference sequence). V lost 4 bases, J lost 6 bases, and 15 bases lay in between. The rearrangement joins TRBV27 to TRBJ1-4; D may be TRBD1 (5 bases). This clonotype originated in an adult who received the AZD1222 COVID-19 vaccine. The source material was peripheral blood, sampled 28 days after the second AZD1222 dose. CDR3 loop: CASSSGQLGDEKLFF. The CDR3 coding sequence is TGTGCCAGCAGTTCCGGACAACTGGGGGATGAAAAACTGTTTTTT.